Only one count was recorded for the clone carrying this T cell receptor (beta chain). Its antigen is not identified. Sequencing was performed with immunoSEQ multiplex PCR; in TCRdb, only in-frame clones are kept and a portion is missing. The sample carries roughly 600,000 clones, 95% to 98% recorded once. Only CD45RO-negative cells positively selected for CCR7 counted as naive CD8 cells, so terminally differentiated effector memory CD45RA+ cells were excluded. There were only Caucasian adults among the donors, and all lived in Nashville, Tennessee. The data derive from a study of shared clonotypes between healthy human individuals. On the study more broadly: Plates per donor: three CD4 naive, three CD4 memory, two CD8 naive, one CD8 memory.

Study results and caveats: Some naive CD4 clonotypes, around 4.9%, turned up in common across several donors. Larger estimated richness was generally seen in naive subsets than in memory subsets.

The CDR3 is made up of 15 amino acids. Germline values: CDR1 SGHVS, CDR2 FNYEAQ. The J segment lost 8 bases and the V segment lost 1 base, leaving 6 bases of the junction unmatched. The receptor comes from a man aged 25 to 40 in good health. J is TRBJ2-2 and V is TRBV7-6; 8 bases align to TRBD2. Specimen: naive CD8+ T cells sorted from blood. CDR3 sequence: CASSLGPRGEGELFF. The CDR3 DNA is TGTGCCAGCAGCTTAGGCCCGCGGGGGGAAGGGGAGCTGTTTTTT.